Shown below are 26 T cell receptor beta chains from a single sample sequenced in a study of shared clonotypes between healthy human individuals. Assay used: immunoSEQ multiplex PCR; TCRdb lists only in-frame clones, some missing. The table includes around 2.1 million clones, just over 90% detected once. Selected positively for CCR7 and CD45RO-negative, naive CD8 cells excluded terminally differentiated effector memory CD45RA+ cells. Input material: naive CD8+ T cells from PBMCs. These receptors originate from a man between 18 and 29 years old in good health. Some clones in this sample may be carry-over from other donors' samples.

The chain has TRBV27 and TRBJ2-1; D may be TRBD1 (5 bases). Germline V gene lookup returns CDR1 MNHEY and CDR2 SMNVEV (reference sequence). Trimming shortened V by 5 bases and J by 8 bases, and 10 bases separated the two germline ends. CDR3 size: 12 residues. In DNA form, the CDR3 reads TGTGCCAGCAGTCTCGACAGTTATGAGCAGTTCTTC. Its protein product is CASSLDSYEQFF.

V is TRBV9 and J is TRBJ2-1; 10 positions agree with TRBD2. CDR3 length: 16 residues. Germline CDR1 and CDR2: SGDLS and YYNGEE. The V and J ends lost 3 bases and 2 bases, in that order; junction bases with no gene match: 5. In nucleotides, the CDR3 is TGTGCCAGCAGCGCTGCGGGACTAGCGCCCTACAATGAGCAGTTCTTC. Translation gives CASSAAGLAPYNEQFF.

The chain joins TRBV28 to TRBJ1-5; D remains ambiguous. Trimming left V 6 bases short and J 4 bases short, with 10 bases between. CDR1 MDHEN and CDR2 SYDVKM come from the germline V gene. There are 13 residues in the CDR3. CDR3 nucleotide sequence: TGTGCCAGCAGAACATTAAGGAATCAGCCCCAGCATTTT. This gives the protein CASRTLRNQPQHF.

The count of this clone is one. The DNA of the CDR3 is TGTGCCAGCACCACTGGACAGGGAGGCGCTGAAGCTTTCTTT. It codes for CASTTGQGGAEAFF. The chain carries TRBV13 and TRBJ1-1; the match to TRBD1 covers 8 bases. This CDR3 has 14 amino acids. CDR1 and CDR2 from the germline V gene are PRHDT and FYEKMQ (reference sequence). The trim removed 7 bases at V and 6 bases at J, leaving 10 bases unmatched.

The V gene is TRBV28, the J gene TRBJ2-3; weak D call: TRBD2 (6 bases). Trimming took 2 bases from V and 3 from J, leaving 18 bases between them. The CDR3 loop spans 17 amino acids. Per germline, CDR1 MDHEN and CDR2 SYDVKM. CDR3 amino acids: CASSLIPSVMLTDTQYF. The DNA of the CDR3 is TGTGCCAGCAGTTTAATCCCTAGCGTAATGTTAACAGATACGCAGTATTTT.

The chain employs TRBV16 and TRBJ2-7, with a weak D call TRBD1 (5 bases). Looked up from germline, CDR1 is KGHSY and CDR2 is FQNENV. CDR3 length: 13 amino acids. V was cut by 3 bases and J by 4 bases, with 10 bases left in between. The CDR3 coding sequence is TGTGCCAGCAGCCAGGCAGGGTATTACGAGCAGTACTTC. Protein: CASSQAGYYEQYF.

The J gene is TRBJ1-6, the V gene TRBV30; 9 bases line up with TRBD1. After removal of 3 bases from V and 8 bases from J, the junction contained 5 bases not matched to a gene. The CDR3 sequence is 14 residues long. Germline lookup yields CDR1 GTSNPN and CDR2 SVGIG (reference sequence). The DNA of the CDR3 is TGTGCCTGGAGATGGACAGGGGTTTATTCACCCCTCCACTTT. Residues: CAWRWTGVYSPLHF.

The rearrangement joins TRBV27 to TRBJ2-7; 9 bases are a match to TRBD2. Per the germline V gene, CDR1 is MNHEY and CDR2 is SMNVEV (reference sequence). J lost 0 bases, V lost 1 base, and 13 bases had no gene match. The CDR3 extends over 19 amino acids. The CDR3: CASSLWPGPSGRISYEQYF. CDR3 bases: TGTGCCAGCAGTTTATGGCCGGGCCCCAGCGGGAGGATCTCCTACGAGCAGTACTTC.

V gene TRBV5-6 combines with J gene TRBJ1-1; 7 bases are shared with TRBD1. This CDR3 is built from 17 residues. In germline, CDR1 is SGHDT, CDR2 YYEEEE. Losses at the gene ends were 2 bases for V and 1 base for J; bases not matched to a gene: 11. This CDR3 is CASSFPLRQGGNTEAFF. DNA of the CDR3: TGTGCCAGCAGCTTTCCCCTGAGACAGGGAGGGAACACTGAAGCTTTCTTT.

This chain uses TRBV27 with TRBJ1-2; no clear D gene. V lost 0 bases to trimming and J lost 6 bases, with 11 bases between them. The CDR3 is 14 residues long. Germline-derived CDR1 and CDR2 are MNHEY and SMNVEV (reference sequence). CDR3 sequence (DNA): TGTGCCAGCAGTTTATCGTCGCGGGTTAATGGCTACACCTTC. This gives the protein CASSLSSRVNGYTF.

This clone is a singleton in its sample. J is TRBJ1-2 and V is TRBV6-1, with D unclear. Germline loops: CDR1 MNHNS, CDR2 SASEGT. CDR3 length: 13 amino acids. V lost 6 bases and J lost 1, with 9 bases in between. The CDR3 region is CASSPRDNYGYTF. CDR3 in DNA: TGTGCCAGCAGCCCAAGGGATAACTATGGCTACACCTTC.

The V and J genes are TRBV28 and TRBJ2-1; TRBD2 aligns across 8 bases. CDR3 length equals 16 residues. V dropped 2 bases and J dropped 4; count of bases not matched to a gene: 7. In germline, CDR1 is MDHEN, CDR2 SYDVKM. The CDR3 sequence: CASSLTGTRSYNEQFF. CDR3 bases: TGTGCCAGCAGTTTAACCGGGACTAGATCATACAATGAGCAGTTCTTC.

V gene TRBV7-9 combines with J gene TRBJ2-7; a weak D match, TRBD1 (6 bases). This CDR3 has 18 amino acids. V was clipped by 2 bases and J by 0 bases, with 20 bases between them. Germline V CDR1 and CDR2: SEHNR, FQNEAQ (reference sequence). In DNA form, the CDR3 reads TGTGCCAGCAGCTTACGCCTAGTCTCGGACAGCCGCTCCTACGAGCAGTACTTC. It encodes CASSLRLVSDSRSYEQYF.

The chain uses TRBV6-5 and TRBJ2-2; D is ambiguous. Trimming took off 3 bases at V and 4 bases at J, with 6 bases between the two ends. The CDR3 is made up of 13 amino acids. Germline lookup yields CDR1 MNHEY and CDR2 SVGAGI. Here the CDR3 reads CASSYDSTGELFF. CDR3 bases: TGTGCCAGCAGTTATGACTCCACCGGGGAGCTGTTTTTT.

The chain combines TRBV6-5 with TRBJ1-2; weak D call: TRBD1 (5 bases). Germline loops: CDR1 MNHEY, CDR2 SVGAGI. V lost 4 bases and J 4 bases, leaving 13 bases between the germline ends. The CDR3 extends over 14 amino acids. DNA for the CDR3: TGTGCCAGCAGTTTAAACACAGGAAGCTATGGCTACACCTTC. It translates to CASSLNTGSYGYTF.

This clone has only a few counts. This chain links TRBV27 with TRBJ2-2, with D perhaps TRBD2 (5 bases). The CDR3 spans 14 residues. Trimming took 2 bases from V and 6 from J, leaving 10 bases between them. CDR1 is MNHEY and CDR2 is SMNVEV in the germline V gene (reference sequence). The CDR3, as DNA: TGTGCCAGCAGTTTAAGGGAGTTGTCCGGGGAGCTGTTTTTT. It yields the protein CASSLRELSGELFF.

This chain uses TRBV6-1 with TRBJ2-7, with 8 positions matching TRBD2. In germline, CDR1 is MNHNS, CDR2 SASEGT. The CDR3 spans 16 residues. With V trimmed by 1 base and J by 0 bases, 5 bases remained unmatched. The CDR3 loop is CASSEGLAPSSYEQYF. The CDR3 DNA reads TGTGCCAGCAGTGAAGGACTAGCGCCCAGCTCCTACGAGCAGTACTTC.

This chain uses TRBV5-1 with TRBJ1-5; D might be TRBD1 (5 bases). Trimming removed 3 bases at V and 4 bases at J, with 11 bases between. Germline CDR1 is SGHRS and CDR2 is YFSETQ. The CDR3 contains 14 residues. The CDR3: CASSSLGGNQPQHF. The DNA of the CDR3 is TGCGCCAGCAGCTCCCTTGGGGGTAATCAGCCCCAGCATTTT. The whole variable domain, remainder taken from reference TRBV5-1 and TRBJ1-5, is KAGVTQTPRYLIKTRGQQVTLSCSPISGHRSVSWYQQTPGQGLQFLFEYFSETQRNKGNFPGRFSGRQFSNSRSEMNVSTLELGDSALYLCASSSLGGNQPQHFGDGTRLSIL.

The CDR3 is CSVEGATGSSYEQYF. The CDR3 bases are TGCAGCGTGGAGGGTGCGACGGGAAGCTCCTACGAGCAGTACTTC. V and J are TRBV29-1 and TRBJ2-7; the D gene is possibly TRBD2 (6 bases). The V gene's germline CDR1 is SQVTM and CDR2 ANQGSEA. Trimming took 6 bases from V and 0 from J, leaving 18 bases between them. The CDR3 is made up of 15 amino acids.

V usage is TRBV16 and J usage is TRBJ1-4; D is undetermined. Looked up from germline, CDR1 is KGHSY and CDR2 is FQNENV. V lost 4 bases and J lost 7, with 7 bases in between. The CDR3 is 12 residues long. For the CDR3, the DNA is TGTGCCAGCAGCCCCGAAGGTGAAAAACTGTTTTTT. Its protein product is CASSPEGEKLFF.

The J gene is TRBJ1-4, the V gene TRBV4-1; TRBD1 is a possible D gene (5 bases). The CDR3 consists of 13 residues. Trimming removed 4 bases from V and 2 bases from J, with 5 bases in between. Germline V gene data show CDR1 as MGHRA and CDR2 as YSYEKL. CDR3 region: CASSPGTNEKLFF. In nucleotides, the CDR3 is TGCGCCAGCAGCCCAGGGACTAATGAAAAACTGTTTTTT.

The V and J genes are TRBV19 and TRBJ2-7; possible D gene TRBD1, 7 bases. Germline V gives CDR1 LNHDA, CDR2 SQIVND (reference sequence). The V gene lost 0 bases and the J gene lost 1 base, with 13 bases spanning the gap. This CDR3 comprises 16 residues. The CDR3 region is CASSIDEQGGSYEQYF. The CDR3 DNA reads as TGTGCCAGTAGTATAGATGAGCAGGGGGGATCCTACGAGCAGTACTTC.

This rearrangement joins TRBV27 to TRBJ2-2, with no clear D. The CDR3 loop spans 12 amino acids. V was pared by 6 bases and J by 3 bases, with 5 bases between. Germline V gene lookup returns CDR1 MNHEY and CDR2 SMNVEV (reference sequence). CDR3 residues: CASRPYTGELFF. In DNA form, the CDR3 reads TGTGCCAGCAGGCCATACACCGGGGAGCTGTTTTTT.

The gene calls are TRBV16 and TRBJ2-7, with D uncertain. There are 12 residues in the CDR3. With 2 bases removed from V and 6 bases from J, the gap between germline ends came to 8 bases. CDR1 KGHSY and CDR2 FQNENV come from the germline V gene. DNA of the CDR3: TGTGCCAGCAGCCAAGTCATCGCCGAGCAGTACTTC. Protein: CASSQVIAEQYF.

The chain is built from TRBV7-2 and TRBJ2-5; 8 positions agree with TRBD2. V lost 2 bases, J lost 0 bases, and 2 bases stayed unmatched. CDR3 size: 15 residues. From germline, CDR1 is SGHTA and CDR2 FQGNSA. CDR3 coding DNA: TGTGCCAGCAGCTTAACTAGCGGTTACCAAGAGACCCAGTACTTC. It is translated as CASSLTSGYQETQYF.

Of note for this clone: The same CDR3 can be traced to other DNA sequences in this sample. The chain employs TRBV2 and TRBJ2-7; D remains ambiguous. The CDR3 spans 11 residues. The germline V and J ends were trimmed by 1 base and 3 bases, with 1 base remaining between them. Per the germline V gene, CDR1 is SNHLY and CDR2 is FYNNEI. The CDR3 region is CASSEVYEQYF. For the CDR3, the DNA is TGTGCCAGCAGTGAAGTCTACGAGCAGTACTTC.